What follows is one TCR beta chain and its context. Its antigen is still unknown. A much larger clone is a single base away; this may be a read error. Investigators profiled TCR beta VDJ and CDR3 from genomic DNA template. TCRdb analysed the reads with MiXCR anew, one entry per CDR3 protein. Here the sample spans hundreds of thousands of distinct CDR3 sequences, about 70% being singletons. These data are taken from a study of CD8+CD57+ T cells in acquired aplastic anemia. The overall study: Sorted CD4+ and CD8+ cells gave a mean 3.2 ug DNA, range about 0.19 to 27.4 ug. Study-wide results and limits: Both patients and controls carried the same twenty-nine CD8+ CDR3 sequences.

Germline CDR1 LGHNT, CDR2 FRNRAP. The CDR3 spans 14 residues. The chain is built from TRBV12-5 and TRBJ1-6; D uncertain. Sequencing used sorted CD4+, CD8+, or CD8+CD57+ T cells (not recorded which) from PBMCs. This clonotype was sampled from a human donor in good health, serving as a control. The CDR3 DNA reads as TGTGCTAGTGTAACCGATCGTCTTAATTCACCCCTCTACTTT. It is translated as CASVTDRLNSPLYF. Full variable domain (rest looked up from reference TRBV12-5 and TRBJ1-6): DARVTQTPRHKVTEMGQEVTMRCQPILGHNTVFWYRQTMMQGLELLAYFRNRAPLDDSGMPKDRFSAEMPDATLATLKIQPSEPRDSAVYFCASVTDRLNSPLYFGNGTRLTVT.